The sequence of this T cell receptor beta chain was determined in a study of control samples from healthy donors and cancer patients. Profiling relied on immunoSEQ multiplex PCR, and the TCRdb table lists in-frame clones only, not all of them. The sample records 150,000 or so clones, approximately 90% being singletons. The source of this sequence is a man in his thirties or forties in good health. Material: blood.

The CDR3 DNA sequence: TGCAGCGTTTTATTTTCGGACAGGGACGAAAAACTGTTTTTT. Encoded protein: CSVLFSDRDEKLFF. The chain combines TRBV29-1 with TRBJ1-4, with 8 bases aligning to TRBD1. V shed 5 bases and J 8 bases; nucleotides not matched to a gene: 10. The CDR3 extends over 14 amino acids. Per germline, CDR1 SQVTM and CDR2 ANQGSEA.